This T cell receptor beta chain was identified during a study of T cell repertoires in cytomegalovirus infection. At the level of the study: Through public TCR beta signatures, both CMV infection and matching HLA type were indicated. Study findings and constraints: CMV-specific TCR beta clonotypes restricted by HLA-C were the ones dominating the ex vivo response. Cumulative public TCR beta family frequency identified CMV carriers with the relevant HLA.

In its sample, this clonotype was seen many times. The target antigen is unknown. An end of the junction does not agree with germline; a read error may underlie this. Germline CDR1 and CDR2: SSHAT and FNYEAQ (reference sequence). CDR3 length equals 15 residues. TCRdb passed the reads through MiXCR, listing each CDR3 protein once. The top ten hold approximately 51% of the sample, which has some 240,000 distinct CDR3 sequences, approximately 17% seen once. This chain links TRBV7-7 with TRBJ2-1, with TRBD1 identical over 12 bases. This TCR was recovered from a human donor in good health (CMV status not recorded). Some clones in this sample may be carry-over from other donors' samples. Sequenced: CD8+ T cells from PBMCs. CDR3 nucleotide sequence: TGTGCTAGCAGCATCGGGACAGGGGGCTATCATGAGCAGTTCTTC. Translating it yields CASSIGTGGYHEQFF.